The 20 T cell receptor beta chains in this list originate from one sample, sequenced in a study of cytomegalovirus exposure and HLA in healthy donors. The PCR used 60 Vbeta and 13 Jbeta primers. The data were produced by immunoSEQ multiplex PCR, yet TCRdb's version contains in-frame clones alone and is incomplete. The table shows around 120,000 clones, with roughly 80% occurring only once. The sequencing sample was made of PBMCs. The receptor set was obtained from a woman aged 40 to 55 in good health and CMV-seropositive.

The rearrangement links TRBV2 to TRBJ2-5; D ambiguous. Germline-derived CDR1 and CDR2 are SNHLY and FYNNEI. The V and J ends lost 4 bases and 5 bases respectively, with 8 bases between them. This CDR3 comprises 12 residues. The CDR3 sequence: CASSVEAETQYF. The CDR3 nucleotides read TGTGCCAGCAGTGTTGAAGCGGAGACCCAGTACTTC.

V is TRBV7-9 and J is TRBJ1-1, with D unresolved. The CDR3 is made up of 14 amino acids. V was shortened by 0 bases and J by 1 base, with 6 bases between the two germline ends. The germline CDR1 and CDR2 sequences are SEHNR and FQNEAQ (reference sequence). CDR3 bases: TGTGCCAGCAGCTTAGCCGGAGGGAACACTGAAGCTTTCTTT. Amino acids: CASSLAGGNTEAFF.

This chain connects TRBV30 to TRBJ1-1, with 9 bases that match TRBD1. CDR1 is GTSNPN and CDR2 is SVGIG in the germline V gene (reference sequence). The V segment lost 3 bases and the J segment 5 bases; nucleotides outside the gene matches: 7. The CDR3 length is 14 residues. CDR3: CAWRATGGQTEAFF. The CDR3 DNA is TGTGCCTGGAGGGCAACAGGGGGCCAGACTGAAGCTTTCTTT.

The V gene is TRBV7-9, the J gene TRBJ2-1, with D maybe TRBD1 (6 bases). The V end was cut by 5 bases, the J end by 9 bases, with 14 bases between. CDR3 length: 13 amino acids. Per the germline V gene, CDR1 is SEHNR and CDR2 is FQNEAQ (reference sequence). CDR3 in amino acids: CASSQTGFREQFF. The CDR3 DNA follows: TGTGCCAGCAGCCAAACAGGGTTCCGTGAGCAGTTCTTC.

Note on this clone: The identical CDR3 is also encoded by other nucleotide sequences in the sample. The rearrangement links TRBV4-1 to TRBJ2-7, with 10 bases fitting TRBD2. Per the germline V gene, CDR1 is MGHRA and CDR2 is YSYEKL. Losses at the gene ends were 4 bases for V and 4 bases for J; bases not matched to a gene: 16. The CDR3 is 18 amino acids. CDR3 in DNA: TGCGCCAGCAGCCTGGCTTCCAGCGGGGGGGCCTCGTCATACGAGCAGTACTTC. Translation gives CASSLASSGGASSYEQYF.

The CDR3 reads CASNMGGGARNQPQHF. The CDR3 DNA sequence: TGTGCCAGTAACATGGGAGGGGGGGCTCGGAATCAGCCCCAGCATTTT. The V and J genes are TRBV19 and TRBJ1-5, with D perhaps matching TRBD1 (6 bases). The CDR3 spans 16 residues. V gave up 7 bases and J gave up 4 bases, with 20 bases separating them. CDR1 and CDR2 from the germline V gene are LNHDA and SQIVND (reference sequence).

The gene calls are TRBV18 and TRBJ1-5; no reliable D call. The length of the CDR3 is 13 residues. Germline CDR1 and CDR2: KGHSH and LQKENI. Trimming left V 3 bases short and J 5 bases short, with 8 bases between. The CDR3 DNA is TGTGCCAGCTCACCCCCGGGAGATCAGCCCCAGCATTTT. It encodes CASSPPGDQPQHF.

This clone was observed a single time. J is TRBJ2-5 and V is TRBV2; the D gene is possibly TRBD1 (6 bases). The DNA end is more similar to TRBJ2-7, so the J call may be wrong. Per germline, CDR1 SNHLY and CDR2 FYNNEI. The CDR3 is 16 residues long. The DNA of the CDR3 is TGTGCCAGCAGGACTCCAGGACAGCTACAATCCTACGAGCAGTACTTC. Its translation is CASRTPGQLQSYEQYF.

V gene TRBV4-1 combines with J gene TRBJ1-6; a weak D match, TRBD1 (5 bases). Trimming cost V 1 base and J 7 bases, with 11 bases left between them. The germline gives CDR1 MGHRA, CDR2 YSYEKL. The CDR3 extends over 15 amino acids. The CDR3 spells CASSQAGTLNSPLHF. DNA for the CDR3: TGCGCCAGCAGCCAAGCCGGGACTCTAAATTCACCCCTCCACTTT.

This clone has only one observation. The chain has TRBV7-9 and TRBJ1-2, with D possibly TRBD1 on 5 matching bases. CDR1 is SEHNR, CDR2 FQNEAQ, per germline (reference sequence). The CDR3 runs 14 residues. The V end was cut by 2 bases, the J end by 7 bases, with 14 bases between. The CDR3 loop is CASSLSGAPAGYTF. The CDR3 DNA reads TGTGCCAGCAGCTTATCTGGGGCACCGGCTGGCTACACCTTC.

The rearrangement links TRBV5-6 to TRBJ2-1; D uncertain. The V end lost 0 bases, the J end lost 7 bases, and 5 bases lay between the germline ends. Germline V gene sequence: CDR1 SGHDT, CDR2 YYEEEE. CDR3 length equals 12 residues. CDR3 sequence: CASSLGTNEQFF. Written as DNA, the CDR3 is TGTGCCAGCAGCTTGGGTACAAATGAGCAGTTCTTC.

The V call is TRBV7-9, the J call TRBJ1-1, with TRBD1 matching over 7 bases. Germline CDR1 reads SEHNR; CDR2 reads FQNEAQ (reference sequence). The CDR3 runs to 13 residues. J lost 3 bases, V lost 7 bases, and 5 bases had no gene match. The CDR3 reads CASTLTGDTEAFF. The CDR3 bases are TGTGCCAGCACCCTAACAGGGGACACTGAAGCTTTCTTT.

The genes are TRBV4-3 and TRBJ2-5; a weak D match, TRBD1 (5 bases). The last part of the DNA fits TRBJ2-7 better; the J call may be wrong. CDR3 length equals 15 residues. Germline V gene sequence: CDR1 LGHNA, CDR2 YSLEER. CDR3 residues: CASSQDQGQGYEQYF. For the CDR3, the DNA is TGCGCCAGCAGCCAAGATCAAGGTCAGGGCTACGAGCAGTACTTC.

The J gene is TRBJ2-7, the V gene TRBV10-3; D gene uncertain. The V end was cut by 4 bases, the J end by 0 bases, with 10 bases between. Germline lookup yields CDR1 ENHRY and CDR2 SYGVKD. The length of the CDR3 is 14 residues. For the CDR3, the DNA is TGTGCCATCAGTGTGGCCTCCAGCTCCTACGAGCAGTACTTC. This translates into CAISVASSSYEQYF.

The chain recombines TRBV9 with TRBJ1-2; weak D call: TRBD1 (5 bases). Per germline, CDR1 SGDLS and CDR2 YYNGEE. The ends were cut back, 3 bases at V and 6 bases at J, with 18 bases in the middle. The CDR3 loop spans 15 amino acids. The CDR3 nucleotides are TGTGCCAGCAGCGCCCCGACAGCTCTACGGAATGGCTACACCTTC. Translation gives CASSAPTALRNGYTF.

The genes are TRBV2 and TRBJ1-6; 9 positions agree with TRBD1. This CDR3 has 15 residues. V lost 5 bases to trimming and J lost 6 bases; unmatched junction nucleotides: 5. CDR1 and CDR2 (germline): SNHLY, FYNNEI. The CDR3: CASSRQGEGNSPLHF. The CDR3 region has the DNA TGTGCCAGCAGTCGACAGGGGGAGGGTAATTCACCCCTCCACTTT.

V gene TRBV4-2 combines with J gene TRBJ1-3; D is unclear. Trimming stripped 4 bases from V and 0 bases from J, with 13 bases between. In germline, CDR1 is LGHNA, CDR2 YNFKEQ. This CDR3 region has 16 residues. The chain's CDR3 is CASSPSTGPSGNTIYF. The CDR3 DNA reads TGTGCCAGCAGCCCCTCGACGGGTCCCTCTGGAAACACCATATATTTT.

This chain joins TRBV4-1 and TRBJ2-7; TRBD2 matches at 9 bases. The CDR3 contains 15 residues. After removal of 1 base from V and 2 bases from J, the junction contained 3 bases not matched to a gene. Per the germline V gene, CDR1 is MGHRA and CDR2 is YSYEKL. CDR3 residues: CASSQVAGVAYEQYF. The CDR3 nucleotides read TGCGCCAGCAGCCAAGTAGCGGGAGTAGCCTACGAGCAGTACTTC.

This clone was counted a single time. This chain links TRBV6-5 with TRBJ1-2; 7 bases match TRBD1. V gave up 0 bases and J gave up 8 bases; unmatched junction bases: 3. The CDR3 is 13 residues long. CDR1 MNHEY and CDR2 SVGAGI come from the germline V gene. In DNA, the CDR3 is TGTGCCAGCAGTTACTCGAGGGGGCAAGGCTACACCTTC. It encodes CASSYSRGQGYTF.

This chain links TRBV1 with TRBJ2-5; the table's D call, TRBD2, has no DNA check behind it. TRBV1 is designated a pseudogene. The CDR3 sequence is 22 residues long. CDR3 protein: CTSSQDSPLGLAGETNQETQYF. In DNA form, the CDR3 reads TGCACCAGCAGCCAGGATAGTCCCCTCGGACTAGCGGGAGAAACCAACCAAGAGACCCAGTACTTC.